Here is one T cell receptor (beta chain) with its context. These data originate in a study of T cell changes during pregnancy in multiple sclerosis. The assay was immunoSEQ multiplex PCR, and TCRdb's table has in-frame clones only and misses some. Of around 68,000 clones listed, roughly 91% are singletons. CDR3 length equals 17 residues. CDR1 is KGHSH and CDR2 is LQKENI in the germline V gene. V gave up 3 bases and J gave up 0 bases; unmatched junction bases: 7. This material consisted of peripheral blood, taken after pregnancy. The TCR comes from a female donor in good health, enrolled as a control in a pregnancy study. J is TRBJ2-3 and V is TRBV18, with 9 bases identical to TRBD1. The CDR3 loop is CASSPGTGRGSTDTQYF. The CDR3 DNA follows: TGTGCCAGCTCACCCGGGACAGGGAGGGGTAGCACAGATACGCAGTATTTT.